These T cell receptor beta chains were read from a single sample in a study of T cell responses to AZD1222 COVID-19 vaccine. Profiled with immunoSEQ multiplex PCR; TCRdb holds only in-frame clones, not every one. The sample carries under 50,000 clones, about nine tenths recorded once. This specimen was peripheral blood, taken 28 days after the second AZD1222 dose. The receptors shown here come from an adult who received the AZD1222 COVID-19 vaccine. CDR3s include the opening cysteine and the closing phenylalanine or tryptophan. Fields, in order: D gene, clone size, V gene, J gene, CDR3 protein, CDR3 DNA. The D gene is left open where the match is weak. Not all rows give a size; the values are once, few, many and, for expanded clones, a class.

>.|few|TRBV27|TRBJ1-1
CASSGPRGMNTEAFF
TGTGCCAGCAGTGGTCCACGTGGAATGAACACTGAAGCTTTCTTT
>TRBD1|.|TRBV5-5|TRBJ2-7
CASSPNPGQGDEQYF
TGTGCCAGCAGCCCGAACCCGGGACAGGGGGACGAGCAGTACTTC
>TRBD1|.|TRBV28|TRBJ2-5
CASSVKQGAETQYF
TGTGCCAGCAGTGTGAAACAGGGGGCAGAGACCCAGTACTTC
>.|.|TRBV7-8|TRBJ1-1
CASSWGGTVNTEAFF
TGTGCCAGCAGCTGGGGGGGGACGGTGAACACTGAAGCTTTCTTT
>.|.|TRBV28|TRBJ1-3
CASGEQGASGNTIYF
TGTGCCAGCGGGGAACAGGGAGCCTCTGGAAACACCATATATTTT
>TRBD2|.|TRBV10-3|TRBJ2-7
CAITPAGTSGTSYEQYF
TGTGCCATCACCCCCGCAGGGACTAGCGGAACCTCCTACGAGCAGTACTTC
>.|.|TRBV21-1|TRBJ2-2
CASSKVSRTILSGELFF
TGTGCCAGCAGCAAAGTGAGTAGGACTATCTTATCCGGGGAGCTGTTTTTT
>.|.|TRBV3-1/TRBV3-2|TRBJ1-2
CASSQEDYQGSYGYTF
TGTGCCAGCAGCCAAGAGGATTATCAGGGGTCGTATGGCTACACCTTC
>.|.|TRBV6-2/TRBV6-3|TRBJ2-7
CASSYSTVGPYEQYF
TGTGCCAGCAGTTACTCGACGGTCGGCCCCTACGAGCAGTACTTC
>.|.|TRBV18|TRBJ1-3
CASSPQQDSGNTIYF
TGTGCCAGCTCACCACAGCAAGACTCTGGAAACACCATATATTTT
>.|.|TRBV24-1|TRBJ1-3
CATGSGNTIYF
TGTGCCACCGGCTCTGGAAACACCATATATTTT
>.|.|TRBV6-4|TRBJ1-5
CASSDRGHSNQPQHF
TGTGCCAGCAGTGACAGGGGACATAGCAATCAGCCCCAGCATTTT
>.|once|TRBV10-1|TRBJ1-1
CASSPDPRHEAFF
TGCGCCAGCAGTCCGGACCCTAGACATGAAGCTTTCTTT
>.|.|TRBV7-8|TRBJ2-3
CASSPRPVRVTDTQYF
TGTGCCAGCAGCCCGCGCCCTGTCCGGGTCACAGATACGCAGTATTTT
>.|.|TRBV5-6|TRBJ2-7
CASSLRSGPEQYF
TGTGCCAGCAGCTTGAGGTCCGGCCCCGAGCAGTACTTC